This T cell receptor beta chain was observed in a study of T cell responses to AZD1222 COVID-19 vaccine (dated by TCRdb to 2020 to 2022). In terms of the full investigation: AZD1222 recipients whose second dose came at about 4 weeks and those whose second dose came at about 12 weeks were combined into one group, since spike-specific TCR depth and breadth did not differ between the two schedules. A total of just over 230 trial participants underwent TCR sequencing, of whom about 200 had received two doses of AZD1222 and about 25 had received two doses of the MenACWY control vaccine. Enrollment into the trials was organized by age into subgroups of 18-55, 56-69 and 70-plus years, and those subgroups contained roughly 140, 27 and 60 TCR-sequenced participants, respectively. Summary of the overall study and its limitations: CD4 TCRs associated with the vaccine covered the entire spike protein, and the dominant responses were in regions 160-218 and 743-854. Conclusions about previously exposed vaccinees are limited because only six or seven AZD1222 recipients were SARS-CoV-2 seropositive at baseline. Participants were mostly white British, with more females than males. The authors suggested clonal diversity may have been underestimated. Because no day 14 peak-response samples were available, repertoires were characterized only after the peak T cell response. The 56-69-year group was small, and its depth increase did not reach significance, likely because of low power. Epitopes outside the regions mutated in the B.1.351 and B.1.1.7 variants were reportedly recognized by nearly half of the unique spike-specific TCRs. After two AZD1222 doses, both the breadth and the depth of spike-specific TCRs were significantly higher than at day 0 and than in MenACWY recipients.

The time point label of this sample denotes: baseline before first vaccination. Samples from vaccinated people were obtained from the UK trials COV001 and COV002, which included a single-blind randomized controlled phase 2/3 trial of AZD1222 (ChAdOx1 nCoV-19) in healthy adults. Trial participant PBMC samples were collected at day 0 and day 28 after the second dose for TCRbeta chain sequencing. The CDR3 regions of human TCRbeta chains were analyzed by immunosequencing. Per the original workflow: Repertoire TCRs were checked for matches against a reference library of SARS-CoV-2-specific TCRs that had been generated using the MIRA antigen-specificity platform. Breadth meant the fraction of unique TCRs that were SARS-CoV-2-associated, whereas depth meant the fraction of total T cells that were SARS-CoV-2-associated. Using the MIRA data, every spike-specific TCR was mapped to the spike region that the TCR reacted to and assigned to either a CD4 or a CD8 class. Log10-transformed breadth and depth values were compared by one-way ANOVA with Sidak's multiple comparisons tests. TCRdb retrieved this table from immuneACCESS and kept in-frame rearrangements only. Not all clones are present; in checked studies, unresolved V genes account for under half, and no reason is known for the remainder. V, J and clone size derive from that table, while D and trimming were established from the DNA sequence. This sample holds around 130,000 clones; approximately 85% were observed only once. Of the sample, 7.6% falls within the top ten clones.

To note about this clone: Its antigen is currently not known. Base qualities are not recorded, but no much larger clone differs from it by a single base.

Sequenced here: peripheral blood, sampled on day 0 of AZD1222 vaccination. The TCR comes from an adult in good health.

For the CDR3, the sequence is CASSGRTAYNSPLHF. The sequenced DNA is TGTGCCAGCAGTGGACGGACGGCCTATAATTCACCCCTCCACTTT. Recombination joined TRBV25-1 with TRBJ1-6, with the D gene not confidently named. The CDR3 covers 15 residues, taking in both the cysteine and the phenylalanine. This entry keeps only the CDR3 DNA: 45 bases, framed from base 1. From the germline V gene, CDR1 is MGHDK and CDR2 is SYGVNS. V lost 4 bases and J lost 2 bases; the stretch between them is 9 bases long.